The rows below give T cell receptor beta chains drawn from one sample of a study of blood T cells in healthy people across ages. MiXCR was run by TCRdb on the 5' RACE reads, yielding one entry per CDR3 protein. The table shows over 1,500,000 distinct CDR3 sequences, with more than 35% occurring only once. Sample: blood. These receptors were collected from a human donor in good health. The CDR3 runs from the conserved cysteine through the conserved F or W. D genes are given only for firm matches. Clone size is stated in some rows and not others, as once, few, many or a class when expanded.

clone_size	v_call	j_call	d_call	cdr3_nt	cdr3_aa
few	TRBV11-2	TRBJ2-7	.	TGTGCCAGCAGCTCCGCAAGCTCCTACGAGCAGTACTTC	CASSSASSYEQYF
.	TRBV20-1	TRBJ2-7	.	TGCAGTGCTAGATCGTTGGCCCACTCCTACGAGCAGTACTTC	CSARSLAHSYEQYF
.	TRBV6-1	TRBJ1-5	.	TGTGCCAGCAGTGATTGGGTCAATCAGCCCCAGCATTTT	CASSDWVNQPQHF
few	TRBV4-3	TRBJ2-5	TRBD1	TGCGCCAGCAGCCACAACAGGGGTCAAGAGACCCAGTACTTC	CASSHNRGQETQYF
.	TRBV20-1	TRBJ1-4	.	TGCAGTGCCCCAAACAGGGAGGCGGATGAAAAACTGTTTTTT	CSAPNREADEKLFF
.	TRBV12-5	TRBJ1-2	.	TGTGCTAGTGGTTTGACACAGGTCGGCGAAACGGGCTACACCTTC	CASGLTQVGETGYTF
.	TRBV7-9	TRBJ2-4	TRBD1	TGTGCCAGCCGGGACAGGGCCTACGACGAGCAGTGCTTC	CASRDRAYDEQCF
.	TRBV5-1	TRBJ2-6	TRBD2	TGCGCCAGCAGCACACGGACTAGCGGGGCTGGGGCCAACGTCCGGACTTTC	CASSTRTSGAGANVRTF
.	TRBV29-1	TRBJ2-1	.	TGCAGCGTTGAATTAGGGGGCAATGAGCAGTTCTTC	CSVELGGNEQFF
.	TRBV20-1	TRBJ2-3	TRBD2	TGCAGTGCGGCACTGGTGTGGGCTAGCGGGGGGGCGACAGATACGCAGTATTTT	CSAALVWASGGATDTQYF
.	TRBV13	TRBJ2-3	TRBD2	TGTGCCAGCAGCTTGGTTGGACTAGCGGGCACAGATACGCAGTATTTT	CASSLVGLAGTDTQYF
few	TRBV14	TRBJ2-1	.	TGTGCCAGCAGCCAAGGCGGGACAACCTACAATGAGCAGTTCTTC	CASSQGGTTYNEQFF
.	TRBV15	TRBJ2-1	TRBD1	TGTGCCACCAGCAGAGAAGGGACAGGGGGCATCTACGAGCAGTTCTTC	CATSREGTGGIYEQFF
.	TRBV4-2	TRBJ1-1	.	TGTGCCAGCAGCCAAACAGGGATAGGCACTGAAGCTTTCTTT	CASSQTGIGTEAFF
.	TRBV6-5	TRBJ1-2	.	TGTGCCAGCAGTTACAAGGGAGAATTTAACTATGGCTACACCTTC	CASSYKGEFNYGYTF
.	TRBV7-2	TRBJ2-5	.	TGTGCCAGCAGCTGGACTAACGGAGAGACCCAGTACTTC	CASSWTNGETQYF
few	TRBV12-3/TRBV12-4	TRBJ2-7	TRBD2	TGTGCCAGCAGTTTCCGACTAGCGGGAGGAGAAAGAACGTACGAGCAGTACTTC	CASSFRLAGGERTYEQYF
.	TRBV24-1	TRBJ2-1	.	TGTGCCACCAGTGATTCACCCGGGACACCCAACTCCTACAATGAGCAGTTCTTC	CATSDSPGTPNSYNEQFF
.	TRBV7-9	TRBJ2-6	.	TGTGCCAGCAGCTTAAGTGATCTGAGGACCACTGGGGCCAACGTCCTGACTTTC	CASSLSDLRTTGANVLTF
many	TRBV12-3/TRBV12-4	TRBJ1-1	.	TGTGCCAGCAGTTTTTCGGGCACTGAAGCTTTCTTT	CASSFSGTEAFF
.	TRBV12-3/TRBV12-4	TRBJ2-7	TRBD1	TGTGCCAGCAGCCCCGGGACAGGGCAATACGAGCAGTACTTC	CASSPGTGQYEQYF
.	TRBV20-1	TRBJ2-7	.	TGCAGTGCTAAAGGGACCGCTACCTACGAGCAGTACTTC	CSAKGTATYEQYF
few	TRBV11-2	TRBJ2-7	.	TGTGCCAGCAGCCTTGCACCGGGACTGATCTACGAGCAGTACTTC	CASSLAPGLIYEQYF
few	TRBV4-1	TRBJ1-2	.	TGCGCCAGCAGCCAAGATGTGGGTTTTTATGGCTACACCTTC	CASSQDVGFYGYTF
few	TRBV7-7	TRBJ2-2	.	TGTGCCAGCAGCTCGCCTTACACCGGGGAGCTGTTTTTT	CASSSPYTGELFF
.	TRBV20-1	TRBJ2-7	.	TGCAGTGCTAGGTTGTCCAGGGCCTCCTACGAGCAGTACTTC	CSARLSRASYEQYF
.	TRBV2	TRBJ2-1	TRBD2	TGTGCCAGCTTCCCAGGGACTAGTGTTACCGATGAGCAGTTCTTC	CASFPGTSVTDEQFF
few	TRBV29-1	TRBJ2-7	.	TGCAGCGTTGAACAGGGAGATTGGCGCGAGCAGTACTTC	CSVEQGDWREQYF
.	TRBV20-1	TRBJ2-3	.	TGCAGGGCTAGAGATCAGGGGCGATACACAGATACGCAGTATTTT	CRARDQGRYTDTQYF
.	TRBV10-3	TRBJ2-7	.	TGTGCCATCACCAGACAGAAAAAATACAACTCCTACGAGCAGTACTTC	CAITRQKKYNSYEQYF
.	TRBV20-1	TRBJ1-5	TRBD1	TGCAGTGCCCTGGCCGGGACAGGGTTGGGATCTAATCAGCCCCAGCATTTT	CSALAGTGLGSNQPQHF
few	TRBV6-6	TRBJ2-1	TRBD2	TGTGCCAGCAGTTACTCCTCTTGGACTAGTAGCAATGAGCAGTTCTTC	CASSYSSWTSSNEQFF
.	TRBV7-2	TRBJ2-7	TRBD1	TGTGCCAGCAGCTTAAACCGGGACAGGGGCCACGAGCAGTACTTC	CASSLNRDRGHEQYF
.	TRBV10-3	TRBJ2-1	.	TGTGCCATCAGTGACCCTGGAGGCCCGAGGCCTCGGCAGTTCTTC	CAISDPGGPRPRQFF
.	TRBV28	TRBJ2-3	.	TGTGCCAGCAGTCCTGGGGTATCCGCAGATACGCAGTATTTT	CASSPGVSADTQYF
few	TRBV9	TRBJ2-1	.	TGTGCCAGCAGCGCCGACGACTACAATGAGCAGTTCTTC	CASSADDYNEQFF
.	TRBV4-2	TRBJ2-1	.	TGTGCCAGCAGCCCTCAGCGGGCAAACAATGAGCAGTTCTTC	CASSPQRANNEQFF
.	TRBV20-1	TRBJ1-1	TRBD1	TGCAGTGCCTCAGGAGGGGGCTTGGACACTGAAGCTTTCTTT	CSASGGGLDTEAFF
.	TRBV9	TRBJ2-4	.	TGTGCCAGCAGCAAAGGGACTTTGGAGGAGCAGTACTTC	CASSKGTLEEQYF
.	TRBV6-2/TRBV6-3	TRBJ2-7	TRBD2	TGTGCCAGCAGCTCTAAGGGACTAGCGAATAAGTACTTC	CASSSKGLANKYF
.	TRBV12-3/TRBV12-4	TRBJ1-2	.	TGTGCCAGCCGCCCCTTTAACTATGGCTACACCTTC	CASRPFNYGYTF
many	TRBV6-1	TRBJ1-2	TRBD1	TGTGCCAGCAGTGCCTCACAGGGGGCTGGCTACACCTTC	CASSASQGAGYTF
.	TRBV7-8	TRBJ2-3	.	TGTGCCAGCAGCCCAGGACCGGGAATAGCAGATACGCAGTATTTT	CASSPGPGIADTQYF
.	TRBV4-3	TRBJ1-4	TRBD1	TGCGCCAGCAGCGAACGGACAGGGGGCGGAAAACTGTTTTTT	CASSERTGGGKLFF
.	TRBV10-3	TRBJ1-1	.	TGTGCCATGGGGACATCCCAGAACACTGAAGCTTTCTTT	CAMGTSQNTEAFF
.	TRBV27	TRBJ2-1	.	TGTGCCAGCTGGAGGGGAACCTACAATGAGCAGTTCTTC	CASWRGTYNEQFF
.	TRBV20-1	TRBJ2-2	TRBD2	TGCAGTGCTAGAGTTCGACTAGCGGGGGGCCTGAACACCGGGGAGCTGTTTTTT	CSARVRLAGGLNTGELFF
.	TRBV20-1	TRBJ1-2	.	TGCAGTGCTAAGAACAGGGCCTATGGCTACACCTTC	CSAKNRAYGYTF
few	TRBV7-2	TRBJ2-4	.	TGTGCCAGCAGCTTAGCACCGGCAGGATCGTGGAACATTCAGTACTTC	CASSLAPAGSWNIQYF
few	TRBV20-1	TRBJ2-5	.	TGCAGTGCCGTATCAGTAGAGACCCAGTACTTC	CSAVSVETQYF
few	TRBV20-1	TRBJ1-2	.	TGCAGTGCTAGCGCTCTGGGGGGCGTAAACTATGGCTACACCTTC	CSASALGGVNYGYTF
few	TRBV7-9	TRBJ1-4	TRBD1	TGTGCCAGCAGCCGAAGGACAGGGAGAAATGAAAAACTGTTTTTT	CASSRRTGRNEKLFF
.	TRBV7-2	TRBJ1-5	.	TGTGCCAGCAGCTTAACCGAGGCCTACAATCAGCCCCAGCATTTT	CASSLTEAYNQPQHF
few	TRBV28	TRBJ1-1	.	TGTGCCAGCAGTTTATACCAGGGGTTTACGACTGAAGCTTTCTTT	CASSLYQGFTTEAFF
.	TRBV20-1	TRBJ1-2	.	TGCAGTGCCCCCCCCGTCGGTGCCTATGGCTACACCTTC	CSAPPVGAYGYTF
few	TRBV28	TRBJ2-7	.	TGTGCCAGCAGTTTATTGAGGGTTCGGGGGGCTCCTCCCGAGCAGTACTTC	CASSLLRVRGAPPEQYF
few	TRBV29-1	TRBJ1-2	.	TGCAGCGTGGGGGACCTGGAGGGCTACACCTTC	CSVGDLEGYTF